A selection of T cell receptor beta chains follows, all from one sample in a study of T cell clones after liver transplantation. Generated by immunoSEQ multiplex PCR, the TCRdb table keeps only in-frame clones and is missing some. The sample includes nearly 15,000 clones, roughly 84% seen only once; the top ten take about 30%. The sample in question was CD8+ T cells from blood, obtained approximately 50 months after liver transplant. All receptors come from a human patient who received a liver transplant. Some T cells may trace back to the graft donor. CDR3s include the opening cysteine and the closing phenylalanine or tryptophan.

TRBV5-7,TRBJ1-2,CASSSFRDSIRGYTF
TRBV29-1,TRBJ2-1,CSASGGASNEQFF
TRBV27,TRBJ2-7,CASSLGISRSYEQYF
TRBV6-1,TRBJ2-7,CASSEEDTTYEQYF
TRBV25-1,TRBJ1-1,CASSAQGWEAFF
TRBV7-9,TRBJ2-7,CASSAYRVYEQYF
TRBV7-6,TRBJ1-1,CASSLGQNTEAFF
TRBV4-1,TRBJ2-7,CASSQASDRPSYEQYF
TRBV7-9,TRBJ1-4,CASSLAEWEKLFF
TRBV5-1,TRBJ2-5,CASSWVLAQETQYF
TRBV7-6,TRBJ2-1,CASSSQTSGGYNEQFF
TRBV28,TRBJ2-3,CASNQGAAGEDTQYF
TRBV28,TRBJ2-7,CATHRDGAYEQYF
TRBV14,TRBJ1-6,CASSQEGVGNSPLHF
TRBV7-6,TRBJ2-7,CASSSIGLAATYEQYF
TRBV27,TRBJ2-5,CASSLMGTSGETQYF
TRBV5-4,TRBJ1-2,CASSPPVGDRGPLASSYTF
TRBV5-1,TRBJ2-1,CASSPPSGRAVDEQFF
TRBV7-9,TRBJ2-1,CASSLPRAGVYNEQFF
TRBV19,TRBJ1-1,CATLHASQDPNTEAFF
TRBV4-2,TRBJ2-7,CASSLTQGVREQYF
TRBV27,TRBJ2-1,CASTQLADYNEQFF
TRBV27,TRBJ2-7,CASSFDRVNYEQYF
TRBV27,TRBJ2-3,CASNPPGHYTDTQYF
TRBV6-5,TRBJ2-7,CASSSGSYEQYF
TRBV27,TRBJ2-1,CASSLSPPTAMANEQFF
TRBV2,TRBJ1-4,CASHLWGNEKLFF
TRBV11-1,TRBJ2-1,CASRPGSYNEQFF
TRBV6-1,TRBJ1-5,CASSEDIRKDQPQHF
TRBV9,TRBJ2-3,CASSGYSGGASDTQYF
TRBV5-1,TRBJ2-7,CASSLGGQRVSSYEQYF
TRBV9,TRBJ1-2,CASSVAPGANYGYTF
TRBV7-9,TRBJ1-3,CASSPTGNTIYF
TRBV6-6,TRBJ1-1,CASSYPTGVTEAFF
TRBV5-4,TRBJ1-5,CASSPGTGEAQPQHF
TRBV10-1,TRBJ1-5,CARTTRYSNQPQHF
TRBV6-5,TRBJ2-5,CASSSDRGDETQYF
TRBV11-2,TRBJ2-7,CASSSDSYEQYF
TRBV29-1,TRBJ1-1,CSVSTGGWTEAFF
TRBV27,TRBJ2-7,CASSLVGGGVYEQYF
TRBV7-3,TRBJ2-3,CASSVGTSGREGDTQYF
TRBV6-6,TRBJ2-1,CASSPMGANEQFF
TRBV28,TRBJ2-3,CASNRGLAHTDTQYF
TRBV6-5,TRBJ1-6,CASSSTVTYNSPLHF
TRBV7-3,TRBJ2-5,CASSLTRGQSKYQETQYF
TRBV9,TRBJ2-1,CASSGASEPGNEQFF
TRBV6-5,TRBJ2-1,CASSYGAGGQVEQFF
TRBV18,TRBJ2-5,CASSPAPNPGYRLETQYF
TRBV28,TRBJ2-7,CASSPNYEQYF
TRBV27,TRBJ1-5,CASSWAGVGGHQPQHF
TRBV5-1,TRBJ2-7,CASSDRDRGYEQYF
TRBV12-5,TRBJ1-2,CASGLVRRNYGYTF
TRBV7-8,TRBJ1-4,CASSAFPRESDRKLFF
TRBV7-8,TRBJ2-7,CASSLRDRASYEQYF
TRBV5-6,TRBJ2-1,CASSLETGISYNEQFF
TRBV6-1,TRBJ2-2,CASNDAGGTGELFF
TRBV7-2,TRBJ1-5,CASSLGTGNQPQHF
TRBV7-9,TRBJ1-3,CASSLEAGAGGNTIYF
TRBV4-1,TRBJ1-1,CASSQQTLYTEAFF
TRBV10-3,TRBJ2-1,CAISESIRMDLSYNEQFF